These 2 T cell receptor beta chains originate from one sample sequenced in a study of identifying expanded T cells in peripheral blood. Assay used: immunoSEQ multiplex PCR; TCRdb lists only in-frame clones, some missing. The sample has around 120,000 clones, 75% to 90% seen once. Sample: blood. The receptors stem from a person aged 18 to 70 in good health.

V gene TRBV28 combines with J gene TRBJ2-3; 8 nucleotides align to TRBD2. Germline lookup yields CDR1 MDHEN and CDR2 SYDVKM. Trimming removed 2 bases from V and 2 bases from J; junction bases left unmatched: 6. The length of the CDR3 is 16 residues. The DNA of the CDR3 is TGTGCCAGCAGTTTACGGACGGGAGGGTACACAGATACGCAGTATTTT. It yields the protein CASSLRTGGYTDTQYF.

CDR3 coding DNA: TGCACCAGCAGCCAGCCGTTGGGAAAAATCAGCAATCAGCCCCAGCATTTT. Translation gives CTSSQPLGKISNQPQHF. The V call is TRBV1, the J call TRBJ1-5. TRBV1 is a documented pseudogene. CDR3 size: 17 residues.